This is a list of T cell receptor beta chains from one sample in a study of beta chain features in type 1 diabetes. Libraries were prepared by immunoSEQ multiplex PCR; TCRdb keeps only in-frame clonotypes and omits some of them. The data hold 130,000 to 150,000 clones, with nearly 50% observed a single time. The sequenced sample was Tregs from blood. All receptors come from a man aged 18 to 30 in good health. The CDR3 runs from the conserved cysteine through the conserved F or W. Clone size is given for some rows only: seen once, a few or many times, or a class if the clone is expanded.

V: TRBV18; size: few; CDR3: CAGGTGANVLTF
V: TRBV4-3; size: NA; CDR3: CASSQAVGSSYNEQFF
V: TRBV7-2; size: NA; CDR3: CASSLGAWGLAGDEQFF
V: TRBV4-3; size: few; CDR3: CASSHSLAEASGGYTF
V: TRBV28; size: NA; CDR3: CASSLGLAGAGGANVLTF
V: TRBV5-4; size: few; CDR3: CASSRFSGSGTGELFF
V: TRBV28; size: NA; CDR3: CASSLSLVVIF
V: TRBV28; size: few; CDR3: CASSRLGLAGSYNEQFF
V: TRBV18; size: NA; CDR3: CASSRTGTGKINEQFF
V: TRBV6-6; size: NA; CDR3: CASSNLRDRGPRGYTF
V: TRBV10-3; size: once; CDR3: CAISESGGSGRADEQYF
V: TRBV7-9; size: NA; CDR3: CASSSELAGGKNEQFF
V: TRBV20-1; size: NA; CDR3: CSPAAGYEQYF
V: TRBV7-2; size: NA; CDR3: CASSLPFGEGGYTF
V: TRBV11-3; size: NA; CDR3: CASSLGDTSLLNTEAFF
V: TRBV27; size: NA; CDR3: CASSLLVSGVPSRKLFF
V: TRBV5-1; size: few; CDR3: CASSFRRQETQYF
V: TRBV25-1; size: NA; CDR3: CASSESETGLYGYTF
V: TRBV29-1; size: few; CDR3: CSVEVVLGLAAHEQYF
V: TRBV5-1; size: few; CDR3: CASSPVGGLAFF
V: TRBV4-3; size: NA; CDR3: CASSQDLDGLGLYNEQFF
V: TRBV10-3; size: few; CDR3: CAIKSEVRLTYEQYF
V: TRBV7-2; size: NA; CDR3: CASSSSGSGRQETQYF
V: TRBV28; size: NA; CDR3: CASSPPASRSYEQYF
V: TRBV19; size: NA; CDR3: CASQGKGSYNEQFF
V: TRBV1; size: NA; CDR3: CTSSQEETGTAGTEAFF
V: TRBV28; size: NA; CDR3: CASSYRQSYEQYF
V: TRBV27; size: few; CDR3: CASRKTGRDEKLFF
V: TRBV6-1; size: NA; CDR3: CASTHLGQAYEQYF
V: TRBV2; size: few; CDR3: CASREDVPTYGYTF
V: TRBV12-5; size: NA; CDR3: CASGWREGNEQFF
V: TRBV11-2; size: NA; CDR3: CASSFGGNTEAFF
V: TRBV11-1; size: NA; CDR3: CASSSPPGQEQYF
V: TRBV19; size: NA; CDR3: CASSNQGTEWETQYF
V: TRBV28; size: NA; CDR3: CASSLRRENTEAFF
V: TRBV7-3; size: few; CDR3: CASSLIEGYEQYF
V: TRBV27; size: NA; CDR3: CASSYGVAGGRGETQYF
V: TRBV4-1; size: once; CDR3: CASSQGRSGGEQYF
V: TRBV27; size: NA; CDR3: CASSDRGLAVEQFF
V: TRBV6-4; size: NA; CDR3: CASSPGTGAGYTF
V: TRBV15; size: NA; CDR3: CATSRGQLNTEAFF
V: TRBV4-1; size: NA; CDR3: CASSQGVGAVIREQFF
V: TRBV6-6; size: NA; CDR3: CASSYVIGSGTDTQYF
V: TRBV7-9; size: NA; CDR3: CASSQLGAPETQYF
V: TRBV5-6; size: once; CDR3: CASSPRAGTSYEQYF